This T cell receptor (beta chain) was sequenced during a study of cytomegalovirus exposure and HLA in healthy donors. Vbeta (60) and Jbeta (13) primers were used in the PCR. Some clones are missing from TCRdb's copy, which holds only in-frame ones; the method was immunoSEQ multiplex PCR. The sample has about 170,000 clones, approximately 84% seen once. In the case of this clone: The target antigen is unknown.

Germline V gene lookup returns CDR1 LNHDA and CDR2 SQIVND (reference sequence). The ends lost 1 base at V and 1 base at J; junction bases unmatched: 6. The CDR3 totals 17 residues. Study-level findings and limits: Productive status was seen about 87% or about 30% of the time for most TCR beta V segments in an earlier analysis. Cytomegalovirus association was assigned to some 160 TCR beta chains.

The specimen was PBMCs. J is TRBJ1-5 and V is TRBV19, with 8 bases matching TRBD1. This clonotype was obtained from a girl aged 10-17 years in good health and CMV-seropositive. CDR3 in DNA: TGTGCCAGTAGTATAGGGCAGGGGGCTCGGAGCAATCAGCCCCAGCATTTT. It encodes CASSIGQGARSNQPQHF.